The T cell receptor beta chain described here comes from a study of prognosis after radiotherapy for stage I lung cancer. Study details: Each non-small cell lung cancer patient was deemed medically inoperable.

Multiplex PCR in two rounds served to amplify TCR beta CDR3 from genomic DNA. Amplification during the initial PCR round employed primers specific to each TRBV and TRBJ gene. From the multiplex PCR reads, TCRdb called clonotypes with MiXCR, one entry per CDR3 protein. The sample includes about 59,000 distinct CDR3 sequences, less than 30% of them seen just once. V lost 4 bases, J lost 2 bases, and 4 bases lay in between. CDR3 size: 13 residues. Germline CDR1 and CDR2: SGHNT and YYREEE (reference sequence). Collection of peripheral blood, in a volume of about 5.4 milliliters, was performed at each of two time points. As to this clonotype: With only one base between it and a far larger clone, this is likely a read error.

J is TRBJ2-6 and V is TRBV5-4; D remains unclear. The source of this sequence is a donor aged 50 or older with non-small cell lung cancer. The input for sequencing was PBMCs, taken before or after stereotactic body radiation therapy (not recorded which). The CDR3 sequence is CASSQAGANVLTF. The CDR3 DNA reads TGTGCCAGCAGCCAAGCTGGGGCCAACGTCCTGACTTTC.